This T cell receptor beta chain was profiled in a study of blood T cell repertoires in COVID-19. Study information: COVID-19 samples collected from the United States, Italy and Spain covered acute and convalescent phases. The analysed material was cDNA or gDNA that came from T cells, B-cell-depleted T cells, or PBMCs.

In the authors' methods: Amplification with reference gene primers provided the estimates of nucleated cell counts. The repertoire was sequenced with immunoSEQ multiplex PCR; TCRdb's copy has only in-frame clones and lacks some. The D gene and trimming were derived from the DNA, and the V and J assignments and clone size from that table. This sample has 200,000 to 300,000 clones, with approximately 80% found just once. Trimming stripped 6 bases from V and 3 bases from J, with 14 bases between. Germline CDR1 SGHVS, CDR2 FQNEAQ. This CDR3 contains 14 residues. A single count supports this clone. Sequenced input: peripheral blood. This TCR was sampled from a human donor in a cohort sampled during active COVID-19. This sequence joins TRBV7-8 and TRBJ1-1; possible D gene TRBD1, 5 bases. The CDR3, as DNA: TGTGCCAGCAGACCGTGGGGGGACGACACTGAAGCTTTCTTT. This translates into CASRPWGDDTEAFF.